The 25 T cell receptor beta chains below come from one sample, sequenced in a study of control samples from healthy donors and cancer patients. Some clones are missing from TCRdb's copy, which holds only in-frame ones; the method was immunoSEQ multiplex PCR. The profile shows some 130,000 clones, under 95% of them singletons. Material: blood. All receptors derive from a man younger than 35 in good health.

The chain uses TRBV5-8 and TRBJ1-5; TRBD1 might be the D (5 bases). In germline, CDR1 is SGHTS, CDR2 YDEGEE. The CDR3 length is 13 residues. Between the trimmed V and J ends, which lost 0 bases and 9 bases, there was a span of 10 bases. The CDR3 sequence: CASSLGRGAPQHF. CDR3 DNA: TGTGCCAGCAGCTTGGGAAGGGGCGCGCCCCAGCATTTT.

This clone was observed a single time. The chain employs TRBV5-6 and TRBJ2-2; D unresolved. With 4 bases removed from V and 7 bases from J, the gap between germline ends came to 26 bases. The CDR3 has 18 amino acids. Germline V gene lookup returns CDR1 SGHDT and CDR2 YYEEEE. The CDR3 loop is CASSQAWSHRRVVGELFF. The CDR3 coding sequence is TGTGCCAGCAGCCAGGCCTGGTCCCATAGACGGGTGGTCGGGGAGCTGTTTTTT. Filled out from reference TRBV5-6 and TRBJ2-2, the complete variable domain reads DAGVTQSPTHLIKTRGQQVTLRCSPKSGHDTVSWYQQALGQGPQFIFQYYEEEERQRGNFPDRFSGHQFPNYSSELNVNALLLGDSALYLCASSQAWSHRRVVGELFFGEGSRLTVL.

V and J are TRBV30 and TRBJ2-1; possibly TRBD2 for D (5 bases). The germline CDR1 and CDR2 sequences are GTSNPN and SVGIG (reference sequence). This CDR3 is built from 16 residues. V lost 5 bases and J lost 0, with 17 bases in between. The CDR3 loop is CAWATPREYSYNEQFF. The CDR3, as DNA: TGTGCCTGGGCTACCCCCCGGGAATACTCCTACAATGAGCAGTTCTTC.

The chain employs TRBV20-1 and TRBJ1-4; possibly TRBD1 for D (5 bases). This CDR3 spans 16 amino acids. V gave up 3 bases and J gave up 4 bases, with 18 bases separating them. The germline V gene encodes CDR1 DFQATT and CDR2 SNEGSKA (reference sequence). The CDR3: CSASDPFGDSNEKLFF. The CDR3 DNA sequence: TGCAGTGCTAGTGATCCATTTGGAGACAGTAATGAAAAACTGTTTTTT.

This chain links TRBV13 with TRBJ2-6; 9 bases agree with TRBD2. The CDR3 runs 20 residues. Looked up from germline, CDR1 is PRHDT and CDR2 is FYEKMQ (reference sequence). The junction had 11 bases not matched to a gene; V was cut back by 2 bases and J by 0 bases. CDR3 sequence: CASSLFGRGGPSSGANVLTF. The CDR3 DNA is TGTGCCAGCAGCTTATTCGGGCGGGGGGGCCCGAGCTCTGGGGCCAACGTCCTGACTTTC. Full variable domain (remainder filled in from reference TRBV13 and TRBJ2-6): AAGVIQSPRHLIKEKRETATLKCYPIPRHDTVYWYQQGPGQDPQFLISFYEKMQSDKGSIPDRFSAQQFSDYHSELNMSSLELGDSALYFCASSLFGRGGPSSGANVLTFGAGSRLTVL.

This chain uses TRBV7-2 with TRBJ2-5; TRBD2 aligns across 13 bases. CDR3 size: 16 residues. Germline CDR1 is SGHTA and CDR2 is FQGNSA. V lost 5 bases, J lost 6 bases, and 9 bases stayed unmatched. The CDR3 is CASSPTGLAGTKTQYF. CDR3 in DNA: TGTGCCAGCAGCCCCACGGGACTAGCGGGGACCAAGACCCAGTACTTC.

The chain couples TRBV6-1 to TRBJ2-6; D might be TRBD1 (6 bases). The CDR3 is 16 residues long. The ends were cut back, 0 bases at V and 8 bases at J, with 14 bases in the middle. CDR1 is MNHNS, CDR2 SASEGT, per germline. In DNA form, the CDR3 reads TGTGCCAGCAGTGAAGCAAGGACAGAGAGGACCAACGTCCTGACTTTC. Encoded protein: CASSEARTERTNVLTF.

This clone has more than one count but fewer than ten. V gene TRBV24-1 combines with J gene TRBJ2-1; D may be TRBD1 (6 bases). The germline V and J ends were trimmed by 4 bases and 9 bases, with 21 bases remaining between them. The germline V gene encodes CDR1 KGHDR and CDR2 SFDVKD. CDR3 length equals 16 residues. CDR3 sequence (DNA): TGTGCCACCAGTGACCCGTCGAGGGGGTCGTCTGGTGAGCAGTTCTTC. This codes for CATSDPSRGSSGEQFF.

This clone appeared a few times. The chain carries TRBV4-1 and TRBJ1-1, with no clear D. This CDR3 has 13 amino acids. Per the germline V gene, CDR1 is MGHRA and CDR2 is YSYEKL. V was cut by 0 bases and J by 8 bases, with 10 bases left in between. CDR3 in amino acids: CASSQDLEGEAFF. The CDR3 DNA reads as TGCGCCAGCAGCCAAGATCTTGAGGGAGAAGCTTTCTTT.

J is TRBJ1-1 and V is TRBV6-5; 8 nucleotides agree with TRBD1. The CDR3 length is 13 residues. CDR1 is MNHEY and CDR2 is SVGAGI in the germline V gene. Trimming removed 6 bases from V and 3 bases from J; junction bases left unmatched: 3. The CDR3 reads CASRKQGDTEAFF. DNA for the CDR3: TGTGCCAGCAGGAAACAGGGGGACACTGAAGCTTTCTTT.

The chain has TRBV4-1 and TRBJ1-2; 9 bases map to TRBD1. The CDR3 consists of 14 residues. V dropped 2 bases and J dropped 5; count of bases not matched to a gene: 3. Germline V gene lookup returns CDR1 MGHRA and CDR2 YSYEKL. CDR3 DNA: TGCGCCAGCAGCCAAACGGGACAGGGATATGGCTACACCTTC. Its translation: CASSQTGQGYGYTF.

This chain links TRBV5-1 with TRBJ1-1; D remains unclear. The V gene's germline CDR1 is SGHRS and CDR2 YFSETQ. CDR3 length equals 11 residues. Trimming removed 6 bases from V and 3 bases from J, with 6 bases in between. The CDR3: CASTRDTEAFF. CDR3 sequence (DNA): TGCGCCAGCACTAGGGACACTGAAGCTTTCTTT.

The V gene is TRBV5-4, the J gene TRBJ1-1; D is uncertain. The CDR3 has 14 residues. The germline CDR1 and CDR2 sequences are SGHNT and YYREEE (reference sequence). V dropped 2 bases and J dropped 5 bases, with 13 bases sitting between them. The CDR3 region has the DNA TGTGCCAGCAGCTTTGTTACCGCACGGACTGAAGCTTTCTTT. Translated, it gives CASSFVTARTEAFF.

This rearrangement joins TRBV18 to TRBJ2-5; D ambiguous. The V end lost 1 base, the J end lost 3 bases, and 6 bases lay between the germline ends. This CDR3 region has 13 residues. The V gene's germline CDR1 is KGHSH and CDR2 LQKENI. The DNA for the CDR3 is TGTGCCAGCTCACCACGTGGAAAAGAGACCCAGTACTTC. As protein: CASSPRGKETQYF.

This clone was counted once. The chain joins TRBV5-1 to TRBJ2-1, with TRBD1 matching 8 bases. The V segment lost 4 bases and the J segment 5 bases; nucleotides outside the gene matches: 5. CDR3 length: 14 residues. Germline V gene data show CDR1 as SGHRS and CDR2 as YFSETQ. In DNA form, the CDR3 reads TGCGCCAGCAGCCCTCAGGGGGCCCACAATGAGCAGTTCTTC. This sequence encodes CASSPQGAHNEQFF.

The chain combines TRBV5-1 with TRBJ2-7; TRBD1 is a possible D gene (6 bases). The CDR3 runs to 16 residues. Germline lookup yields CDR1 SGHRS and CDR2 YFSETQ. V shed 2 bases and J shed 2 bases, with 17 bases lying between them. As DNA, the CDR3 is TGCGCCAGCAGCTTCCCCGACAGGTACAACACCTACGAGCAGTACTTC. Translation: CASSFPDRYNTYEQYF.

This chain joins TRBV5-5 and TRBJ2-2; TRBD2 might be the D (5 bases). Germline V CDR1 and CDR2: SGHKS, YYEKEE (reference sequence). The CDR3 loop spans 15 amino acids. Trimming left V 5 bases short and J 0 bases short, with 11 bases between. DNA for the CDR3: TGTGCCAGCAGTCCCTGGGAGACGAACACCGGGGAGCTGTTTTTT. Residues: CASSPWETNTGELFF. The whole variable domain, filled in from reference TRBV5-5 and TRBJ2-2, reads DAGVTQSPTHLIKTRGQQVTLRCSPISGHKSVSWYQQVLGQGPQFIFQYYEKEERGRGNFPDRFSARQFPNYSSELNVNALLLGDSALYLCASSPWETNTGELFFGEGSRLTVL.

The chain couples TRBV10-3 to TRBJ2-7, with D perhaps matching TRBD2 (6 bases). CDR1 ENHRY and CDR2 SYGVKD come from the germline V gene. Trimming stripped 6 bases from V and 0 bases from J, with 15 bases between. This CDR3 has 15 residues. The CDR3 sequence: CAIRVLALNSYEQYF. The CDR3 nucleotides read TGTGCCATCAGGGTACTAGCACTCAACTCCTACGAGCAGTACTTC.

As to this clone: An end of the junction differs from the germline gene, which may be a read error. The sample holds other DNA sequences that translate to the same CDR3. The V call is TRBV5-4, the J call TRBJ2-3, with D perhaps matching TRBD1 (5 bases). CDR1 and CDR2 from the germline V gene are SGHNT and YYREEE (reference sequence). CDR3 size: 15 residues. CDR3 in amino acids: CASSLDTTSTDTQYF. The CDR3 DNA reads as TGCGCCAGCAGTTTGGACACTACCTCGACAGATACGCAGTATTTT.

The genes are TRBV25-1 and TRBJ1-2; D gene ambiguous. The CDR3 sequence is 11 residues long. The germline V gene has CDR1 MGHDK and CDR2 SYGVNS. Trimming cost V 6 bases and J 10 bases, with 12 bases left between them. The CDR3 spells CASRVLNDYTF. As DNA, the CDR3 is TGTGCCAGCAGGGTCTTAAATGACTACACCTTC.

This clone was detected once. This CDR3 is also generated by other DNA sequences in the sample. V usage is TRBV7-2 and J usage is TRBJ2-7; tentative D call: TRBD2 (6 bases). CDR1 SGHTA and CDR2 FQGNSA come from the germline V gene. V gave up 8 bases and J gave up 0 bases, with 17 bases separating them. The CDR3 runs to 15 residues. This CDR3 is CASGGPGVISYEQYF. As DNA, the CDR3 is TGTGCCAGCGGGGGTCCGGGGGTGATCTCCTACGAGCAGTACTTC.

This rearrangement joins TRBV5-6 to TRBJ1-2; D unresolved. V shed 0 bases and J shed 4 bases, with 10 bases lying between them. Per germline, CDR1 SGHDT and CDR2 YYEEEE. The CDR3 covers 14 residues. The CDR3 DNA reads TGTGCCAGCAGCTTGGCTGAGGTGGGCTATGGCTACACCTTC. Its translation: CASSLAEVGYGYTF.

This clone was recorded a few times. The CDR3 DNA follows: TGTGCCAGCAAGGAGGGGCCGGGCGATACGCAGTATTTT. It yields the protein CASKEGPGDTQYF. J is TRBJ2-3 and V is TRBV6-5, with D tentatively TRBD2 (6 bases). The CDR3 extends over 13 amino acids. The germline V gene has CDR1 MNHEY and CDR2 SVGAGI. With 7 bases removed from V and 6 bases from J, the gap between germline ends came to 14 bases.

This chain uses TRBV5-1 with TRBJ1-3; D ambiguous. This CDR3 spans 15 amino acids. Trimming shortened V by 0 bases and J by 0 bases, and 7 bases separated the two germline ends. Germline CDR1 is SGHRS and CDR2 is YFSETQ. CDR3 sequence reads: CASSLGVNSGNTIYF. The CDR3 DNA is TGCGCCAGCAGCTTGGGGGTTAACTCTGGAAACACCATATATTTT.

V gene TRBV6-5 combines with J gene TRBJ1-4, with 7 nucleotides matching TRBD1. CDR3 length: 14 amino acids. CDR1 and CDR2 (germline): MNHEY, SVGAGI. V dropped 4 bases and J dropped 8; count of bases not matched to a gene: 7. CDR3 sequence: CASSSDRAREKLFF. CDR3 in DNA: TGTGCCAGCAGTTCCGACAGGGCTCGGGAAAAACTGTTTTTT.